The rows below give T cell receptor beta chains drawn from one sample of a study of TIL therapy for anti-PD-1-resistant metastatic lung cancer. TCRdb's table, derived via immunoSEQ multiplex PCR, lists solely in-frame clones and lacks some. This table has about 60,000 clones, 80% to 90% appearing once. The sequencing used blood, collected at baseline. The receptors shown here come from a person between 25 and 80 years old with non-small cell lung cancer. The conserved cysteine and the conserved F or W are not part of the CDR3 here.

v_call,cdr3_aa
TRBV3-1/TRBV3-2,ASSLWDRSKNIQY
TRBV19,ASSIKQGGTEAF
TRBV3-1/TRBV3-2,ASSRTGSTDTQY
TRBV7-6,ASRLGGVNTEAF
TRBV9,ASSSRWDSHTEAF
TRBV18,ASSQTVLAKNIQY
TRBV19,ASSIGQGPEAF
TRBV5-1,ASSLEEITDTQY
TRBV19,ASSTPPGQGSTGQPQH
TRBV19,ASSSQGSGSPLH
TRBV10-2,ASRVSGGATGELF
TRBV6-1,ASSEEGRTGVYEQY
TRBV5-6,ASSFGLVGETQY
TRBV19,ASSGGQTINEKLF
TRBV18,ASSRLRDSYNEQF
TRBV7-2,ASSPPTLAGGTDTQY
TRBV6-5,ASSLQGDEQF
TRBV28,ASSLGSGNNNEQF
TRBV7-8,ASSLDGAGINHEQY
TRBV2,ASSVQGVHEQY
TRBV19,ASSTPRAGVGQPQH
TRBV10-3,AISERAHDYNEQF
TRBV18,ASSPQRGGFGTEAF
TRBV28,ASREGGGANTGELF
TRBV3-1/TRBV3-2,ASSQGGFGWTDTQY
TRBV9,ASSVVGQGAFNEQF
TRBV30,AWTRTGTYEQY
TRBV28,ASRLAGVLDTQY
TRBV6-2/TRBV6-3,ASSSPVAGEADTQY
TRBV7-7,ASSWTSGVNTGELF
TRBV5-6,ASSPLGTSSYNEQF
TRBV6-1,ASSEAGGGQY
TRBV5-1,ASSLAGGWGQPQH
TRBV2,ASSPRTSSGGYT
TRBV28,ASSSGIREQY
TRBV6-2/TRBV6-3,ASSYSRQRGYHEQY
TRBV28,ASRFPSGGPRMGQPQH
TRBV19,ASTPTGSFLSNQPQH
TRBV4-1,ASRDASGGAGEQF
TRBV5-6,ASRFDRGPLLNTEAF
TRBV24-1,ATSDGLDQETQY
TRBV7-2,ASSFGLATNEQF
TRBV29-1,SVLSPNIQY
TRBV12-3/TRBV12-4,ASSKTGETQY
TRBV21-1,ASSKGHICLNTIY
TRBV6-5,ASSPLARANEQF
TRBV18,ASSPTVAEPLH
TRBV30,AWNRLYGYT